Listed below are T cell receptor beta chains from one sample, sequenced in a study of blood T cell repertoires in COVID-19. Clones were read by immunoSEQ multiplex PCR, and TCRdb kept only the in-frame ones, dropping some. The table records tens of thousands of clones, more than 70% of them present only once. The sequencing sample was made of peripheral blood. The receptors here all came from a woman aged 70-85 years with acute or convalescent COVID-19. Both conserved end residues are part of each CDR3. A D gene is named only where the DNA matches it firmly. Clone size is given for some rows only: seen once, a few or many times, or a class if the clone is expanded.

>-|-|TRBV28|TRBJ2-7
CASSAPTGTPIEQYF
TGTGCCAGCAGTGCCCCGACAGGGACTCCAATAGAGCAGTACTTC
>-|TRBD2|TRBV19|TRBJ2-1
CASSMGLAGVNEQFF
TGTGCCAGTAGTATGGGGCTAGCGGGGGTGAATGAGCAGTTCTTC
>-|TRBD2|TRBV9|TRBJ2-5
CASSLAGGYQETQYF
TGTGCCAGCAGTCTAGCGGGAGGGTACCAAGAGACCCAGTACTTC
>-|-|TRBV2|TRBJ1-5
CASSVRGPLKNQPQHF
TGTGCCAGCAGTGTCCGCGGCCCGCTGAAAAATCAGCCCCAGCATTTT
>once|TRBD1|TRBV7-3|TRBJ2-1
CASSGDRVSYNEQFF
TGTGCCAGCAGCGGCGACAGGGTTTCCTACAATGAGCAGTTCTTC
>-|-|TRBV5-1|TRBJ2-2
CASSLGGLHTGELFF
TGCGCCAGCAGCTTGGGAGGACTACACACCGGGGAGCTGTTTTTT
>-|TRBD2|TRBV30|TRBJ2-2
CAWARRGRNTGELFF
TGTGCCTGGGCGAGGCGCGGGAGGAACACCGGGGAGCTGTTTTTT
>-|-|TRBV6-6|TRBJ2-7
CASSYSRSNFYEQYF
TGTGCCAGCAGTTACTCTCGGTCTAATTTCTACGAGCAGTACTTC
>-|TRBD1|TRBV19|TRBJ1-4
CASSFPGQGYEKLFF
TGTGCCAGTAGTTTCCCGGGACAGGGGTATGAAAAACTGTTTTTT
>-|-|TRBV5-8|TRBJ1-2
CASSLTYPGQRRYGYTF
TGTGCCAGCAGCTTGACTTACCCCGGACAGCGGCGATATGGCTACACCTTC
>-|-|TRBV9|TRBJ1-1
CASSVDRNTEAFF
TGTGCCAGCAGCGTAGACAGGAACACTGAAGCTTTCTTT
>-|-|TRBV28|TRBJ2-7
CASSNRKGPRGYEQYF
TGTGCCAGCAGTAATCGTAAGGGTCCCCGAGGGTACGAGCAGTACTTC
>few|TRBD2|TRBV20-1|TRBJ2-5
CSASRGGIQETQYF
TGCAGTGCTAGTCGGGGGGGAATCCAAGAGACCCAGTACTTC
>-|-|TRBV10-2|TRBJ1-6
CASSSSFNSPLHF
TGCGCCAGCAGTTCCTCTTTTAATTCACCCCTCCACTTT
>-|TRBD1|TRBV6-5|TRBJ2-1
CASSTGQAYNEQFF
TGTGCCAGCAGCACGGGACAGGCCTACAATGAGCAGTTCTTC
>-|TRBD1|TRBV5-1|TRBJ1-1
CASSPPFPGQESNTEAFF
TGCGCCAGCAGCCCACCCTTCCCGGGACAGGAATCGAACACTGAAGCTTTCTTT
>-|TRBD1|TRBV2|TRBJ1-2
CASSPDRGSNYGYTF
TGTGCCAGCAGTCCCGACAGGGGTTCTAACTATGGCTACACCTTC
>-|TRBD2|TRBV27|TRBJ2-1
CASRILAGGLYEQFF
TGTGCCAGCAGGATTCTAGCGGGGGGGCTCTATGAGCAGTTCTTC
>once|TRBD2|TRBV6-4|TRBJ2-2
CASSRLAATGELFF
TGTGCCAGCAGTCGACTAGCAGCCACCGGGGAGCTGTTTTTT
>-|-|TRBV3-1/TRBV3-2|TRBJ1-3
CASSPSGNTIYF
TGTGCCAGCAGCCCATCTGGAAACACCATATATTTT
>-|TRBD1|TRBV5-1|TRBJ2-5
CASSLAGTGFTETQYF
TGCGCCAGCAGCTTGGCCGGGACAGGGTTTACGGAGACCCAGTACTTC
>-|TRBD1|TRBV7-9|TRBJ1-5
CASSLGQGSNQPQHF
TGTGCCAGCAGCCTCGGACAGGGAAGTAATCAGCCCCAGCATTTT
>-|TRBD1|TRBV30|TRBJ1-5
CAWSPRDSYSNQPQHF
TGTGCCTGGAGCCCCCGGGACAGTTATAGCAATCAGCCCCAGCATTTT
>few|-|TRBV27|TRBJ1-4
CASSTRQDNEKLFF
TGTGCCAGCAGTACCCGACAGGATAATGAAAAACTGTTTTTT
>-|TRBD1|TRBV15|TRBJ1-2
CATSTGQGHYGYTF
TGTGCCACCAGCACGGGACAGGGCCACTATGGCTACACCTTC
>-|TRBD2|TRBV11-2|TRBJ2-5
CASSAGPERGSETQYF
TGTGCCAGCAGCGCCGGCCCCGAGCGGGGGTCTGAGACCCAGTACTTC
>-|-|TRBV27|TRBJ2-2
CASSFWAGTGGRHTGELFF
TGTGCCAGCAGTTTCTGGGCAGGGACCGGGGGGCGACACACCGGGGAGCTGTTTTTT